The 5 T cell receptor beta chains reported below all come from one sample, sequenced in a study of OX40 agonist ivuxolimab in advanced cancers. TCRdb's table, derived via immunoSEQ multiplex PCR, lists solely in-frame clones and lacks some. The sample carries tens of thousands of clones, roughly 87% recorded once. Sample: CD4+ or CD8+ T cells sorted from blood, taken in a trial of the OX40 agonist ivuxolimab. All receptors come from an adult with an advanced solid tumor such as melanoma, head and neck, liver or kidney cancer.

CDR3 in amino acids: CASSGGALQYF. The CDR3 nucleotides read TGTGCCAGCAGCGGTGGGGCCCTCCAGTACTTC. The chain combines TRBV9 with TRBJ2-5; D perhaps matches TRBD1 (5 bases). The CDR3 totals 11 residues. Trimming shortened V by 3 bases and J by 10 bases, and 10 bases separated the two germline ends. In germline, CDR1 is SGDLS, CDR2 YYNGEE.

The chain recombines TRBV15 with TRBJ2-7, with 12 bases aligning to TRBD2. V was clipped by 0 bases and J by 6 bases; unmatched bases: 6. This CDR3 comprises 16 residues. Germline V CDR1 and CDR2: LNHNV, YYDKDF (reference sequence). The CDR3 spells CATSRERLAGAFEQYF. CDR3 DNA sequence: TGTGCCACCAGCAGAGAGCGACTAGCGGGAGCCTTCGAGCAGTACTTC.

V is TRBV13 and J is TRBJ2-7, with 9 bases aligning to TRBD2. CDR1 is PRHDT and CDR2 is FYEKMQ in the germline V gene (reference sequence). The CDR3 has 16 residues. V lost 5 bases, J lost 5 bases, and 13 bases stayed unmatched. CDR3: CASSPEWVAGVDEQYF. For the CDR3, the DNA is TGTGCCAGCAGCCCGGAGTGGGTAGCGGGGGTGGACGAGCAGTACTTC.

This clone turned up a few times. The V and J genes are TRBV30 and TRBJ2-1; 7 positions agree with TRBD2. The V segment lost 5 bases and the J segment 9 bases; nucleotides outside the gene matches: 10. The germline V gene has CDR1 GTSNPN and CDR2 SVGIG (reference sequence). CDR3 length: 13 amino acids. CDR3 nucleotide sequence: TGTGCCTGGGGGGAGGGTAGCGGAGTTGAGCAGTTCTTC. Amino acids: CAWGEGSGVEQFF.

The chain joins TRBV4-1 to TRBJ2-1; weak D call: TRBD1 (6 bases). Germline assignment: CDR1 MGHRA and CDR2 YSYEKL. The CDR3 is 15 residues long. V was pared by 1 base and J by 7 bases, with 14 bases between. The CDR3 spells CASSQVTGPMNEQFF. The CDR3 bases are TGCGCCAGCAGCCAAGTTACAGGGCCTATGAATGAGCAGTTCTTC.